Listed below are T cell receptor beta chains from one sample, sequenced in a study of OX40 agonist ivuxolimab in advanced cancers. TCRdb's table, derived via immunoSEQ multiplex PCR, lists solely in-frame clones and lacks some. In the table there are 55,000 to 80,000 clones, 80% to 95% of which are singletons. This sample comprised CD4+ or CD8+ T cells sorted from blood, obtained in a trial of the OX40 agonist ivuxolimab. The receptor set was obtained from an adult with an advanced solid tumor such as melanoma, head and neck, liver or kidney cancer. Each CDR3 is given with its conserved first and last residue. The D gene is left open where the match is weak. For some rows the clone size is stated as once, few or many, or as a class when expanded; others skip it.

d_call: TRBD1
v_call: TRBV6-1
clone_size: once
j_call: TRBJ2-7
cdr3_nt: TGTGCCAGCAGTCTCGGGACAGGGCCCTACGAGCAGTACTTC
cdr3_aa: CASSLGTGPYEQYF

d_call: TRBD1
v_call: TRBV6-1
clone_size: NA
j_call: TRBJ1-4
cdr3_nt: TGTGCCAGCAGTCATAGGACAGGGAGGGATGAAAAACTGTTTTTT
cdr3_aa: CASSHRTGRDEKLFF

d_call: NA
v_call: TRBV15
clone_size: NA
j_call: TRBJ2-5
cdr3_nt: TGTGCCACCAGCCGGTCTGGCCCCGGGAAGACCCAGTACTTC
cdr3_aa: CATSRSGPGKTQYF

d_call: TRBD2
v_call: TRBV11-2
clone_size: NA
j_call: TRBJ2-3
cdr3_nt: TGTGCCAGCAGCTTAGCGGGCGGGGGGTATCCCACAGATACGCAGTATTTT
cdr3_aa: CASSLAGGGYPTDTQYF

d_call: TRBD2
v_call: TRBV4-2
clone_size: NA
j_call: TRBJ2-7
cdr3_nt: TGTGCCAGCAGCCAAGATTCAATTACTAGCGGGACGACCTACGAGCAGTACTTC
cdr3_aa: CASSQDSITSGTTYEQYF

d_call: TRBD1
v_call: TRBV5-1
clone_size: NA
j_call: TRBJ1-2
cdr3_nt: TGCGCCAGCAGCTTGGACAGGGGCAGTGGCTACACCTTC
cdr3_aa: CASSLDRGSGYTF

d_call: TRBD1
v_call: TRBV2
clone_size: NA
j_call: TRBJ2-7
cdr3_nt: TGTGCCAGCAGTCTAGGACAGGGCATGTACGAGCAGTACTTC
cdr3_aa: CASSLGQGMYEQYF

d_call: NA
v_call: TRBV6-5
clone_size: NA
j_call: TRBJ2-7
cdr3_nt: TGTGCCAGCAGCCCACGGGAGTACGAGCAGTACTTC
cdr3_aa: CASSPREYEQYF

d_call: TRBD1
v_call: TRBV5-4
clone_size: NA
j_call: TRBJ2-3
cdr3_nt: TGTGCCAGCAGCCCCGTACGGGACAGGGTGGTAGATACGCAGTATTTT
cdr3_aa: CASSPVRDRVVDTQYF

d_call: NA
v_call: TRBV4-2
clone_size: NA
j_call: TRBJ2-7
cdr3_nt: TGTGCCAGCAGCCAAGAGGGGGACGGAGACTACGAGCAGTACTTC
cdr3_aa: CASSQEGDGDYEQYF

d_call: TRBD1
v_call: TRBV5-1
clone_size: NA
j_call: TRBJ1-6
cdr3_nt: TGCGCCAGCAGCCCCTCCGGGACAGGGGTTAATTCACCCCTCCACTTT
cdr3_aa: CASSPSGTGVNSPLHF

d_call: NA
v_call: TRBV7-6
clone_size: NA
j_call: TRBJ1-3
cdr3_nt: TGTGCCAGCAGCTTAACGGACGGTAGGAACTCTGGAAACACCATATATTTT
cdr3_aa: CASSLTDGRNSGNTIYF

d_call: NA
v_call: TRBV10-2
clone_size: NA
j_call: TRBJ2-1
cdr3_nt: TGCGCCAGCAGGGGACTTTCCTACAATGAGCAGTTCTTC
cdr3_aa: CASRGLSYNEQFF

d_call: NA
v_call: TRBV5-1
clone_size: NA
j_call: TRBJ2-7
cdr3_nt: TGCGCCAGCAGCCCTGGGTGGGGCGAGCAGTACTTC
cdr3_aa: CASSPGWGEQYF

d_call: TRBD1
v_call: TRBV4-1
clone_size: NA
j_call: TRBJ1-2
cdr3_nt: TGCGCCAGCAGCACGGGACAGTGGAACTATGGCTACACCTTC
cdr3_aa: CASSTGQWNYGYTF

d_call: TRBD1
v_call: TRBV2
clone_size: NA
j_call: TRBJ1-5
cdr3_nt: TGTGCCAGCTCCGACAGGGGGAATCAGCCCCAGCATTTT
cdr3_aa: CASSDRGNQPQHF

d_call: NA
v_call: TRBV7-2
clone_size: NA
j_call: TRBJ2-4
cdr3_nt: TGTGCCAGCAGCTTAGAACAGATACTAGCCAAAAACATTCAGTACTTC
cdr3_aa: CASSLEQILAKNIQYF

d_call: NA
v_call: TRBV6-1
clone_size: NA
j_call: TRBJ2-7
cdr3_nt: TGTGCCAGCAGTGAGACAGGTAACTACGAGCAGTACTTC
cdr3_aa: CASSETGNYEQYF

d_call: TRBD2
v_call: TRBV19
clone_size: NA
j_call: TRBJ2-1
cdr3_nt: TGTGCCAGTAGGGGACTAGCGGGGGAGGATGAGCAGTTCTTC
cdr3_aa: CASRGLAGEDEQFF

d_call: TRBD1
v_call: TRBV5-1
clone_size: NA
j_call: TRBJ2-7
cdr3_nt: TGCGCCAGTGGGACAGGGAACTACGAGCAGTACTTC
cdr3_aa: CASGTGNYEQYF

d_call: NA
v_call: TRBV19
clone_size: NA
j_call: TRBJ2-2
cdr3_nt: TGTGCCAGTAGTACGCAGGGGATGCACACCGGGGAGCTGTTTTTT
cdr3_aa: CASSTQGMHTGELFF

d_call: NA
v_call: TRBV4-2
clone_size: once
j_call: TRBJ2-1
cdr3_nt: TGTGCCAGCAGCCAAGCCACGGAAAACAATGAGCAGTTCTTC
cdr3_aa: CASSQATENNEQFF

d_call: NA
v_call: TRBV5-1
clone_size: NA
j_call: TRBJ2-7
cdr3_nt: TGCGCCAGCAGCTTGGTAGCTGCGGGGCGGACCCCCGAGCAGTACTTC
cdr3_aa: CASSLVAAGRTPEQYF

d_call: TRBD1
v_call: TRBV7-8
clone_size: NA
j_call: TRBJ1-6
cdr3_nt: TGTGCCAGCAGCCAGGACAGGGAATCACCCCTCCACTTT
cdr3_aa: CASSQDRESPLHF

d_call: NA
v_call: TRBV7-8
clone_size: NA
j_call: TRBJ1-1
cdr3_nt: TGTGCCAGCAGCTTTAGCGACACTGAAGCTTTCTTT
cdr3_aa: CASSFSDTEAFF

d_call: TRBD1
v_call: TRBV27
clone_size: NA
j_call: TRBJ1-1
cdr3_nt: TGTGCCAGCAGACGGACAGGGTTCGACACTGAAGCTTTCTTT
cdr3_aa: CASRRTGFDTEAFF

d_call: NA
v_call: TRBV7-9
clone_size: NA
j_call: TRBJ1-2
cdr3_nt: TGTGCCAGCAGCCCCATCGAGCTTTATGGCTACACCTTC
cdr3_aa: CASSPIELYGYTF

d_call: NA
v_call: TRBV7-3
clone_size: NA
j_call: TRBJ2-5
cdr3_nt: TGTGCCAGCAGCTTAGTCAGTTCTGTGGAGACCCAGTACTTC
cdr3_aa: CASSLVSSVETQYF

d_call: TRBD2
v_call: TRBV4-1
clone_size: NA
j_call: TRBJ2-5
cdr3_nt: TGCGCCAGCAGCCAATCGGGGGGGGCGGGAGAGAGAGAGACCCAGTACTTC
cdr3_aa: CASSQSGGAGERETQYF

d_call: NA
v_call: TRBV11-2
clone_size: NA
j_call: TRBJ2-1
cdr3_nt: TGTGCCAGCAGGACCCGAGTCGGGAACAATGAGCAGTTCTTC
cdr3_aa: CASRTRVGNNEQFF

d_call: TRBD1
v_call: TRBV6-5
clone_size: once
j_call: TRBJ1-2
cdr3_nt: TGTGCCAGCATCCCGACAGGGCGGGACTATGGCTACACCTTC
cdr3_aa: CASIPTGRDYGYTF

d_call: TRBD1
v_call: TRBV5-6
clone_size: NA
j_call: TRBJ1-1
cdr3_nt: TGTGCCAGCAGCTTTGGTAGGGGGCGCCGTACTGAAGCTTTCTTT
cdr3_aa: CASSFGRGRRTEAFF

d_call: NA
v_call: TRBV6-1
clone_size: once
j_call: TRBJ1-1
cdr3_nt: TGTGCCAGCAGTGGACCGAATGGGGTTTTGAACACTGAAGCTTTCTTT
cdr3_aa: CASSGPNGVLNTEAFF

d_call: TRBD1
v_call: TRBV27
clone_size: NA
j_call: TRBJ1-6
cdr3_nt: TGTGCCAGCAGTTTATGGTACAGGGGCTCCTATAATTCACCCCTCCACTTT
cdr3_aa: CASSLWYRGSYNSPLHF

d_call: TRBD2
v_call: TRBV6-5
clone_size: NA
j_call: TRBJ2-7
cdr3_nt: TGTGCCAGCAGTTACGGTCGGGGGGACTACGAGCAGTACTTC
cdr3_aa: CASSYGRGDYEQYF

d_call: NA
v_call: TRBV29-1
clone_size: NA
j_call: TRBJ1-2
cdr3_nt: TGCAGCGTTGAAGATCCCCGATTGCCACAGGTCGACGGCTACACCTTC
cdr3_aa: CSVEDPRLPQVDGYTF

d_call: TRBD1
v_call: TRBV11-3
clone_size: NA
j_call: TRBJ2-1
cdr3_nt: TGTGCCAGCAGCCTGGGGGACAGGGGGCGCGATGAGCAGTTCTTC
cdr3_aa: CASSLGDRGRDEQFF

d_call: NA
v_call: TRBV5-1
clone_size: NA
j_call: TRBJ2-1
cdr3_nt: TGCGCCAGCAGCGATGGAACAGGGTCCCCGATATACAATGAGCAGTTCTTC
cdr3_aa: CASSDGTGSPIYNEQFF

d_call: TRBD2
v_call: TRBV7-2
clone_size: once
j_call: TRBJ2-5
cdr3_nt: TGTGCCAGCAGTCTTAGCGGGGGGGAAGAGACCCAGTACTTC
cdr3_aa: CASSLSGGEETQYF

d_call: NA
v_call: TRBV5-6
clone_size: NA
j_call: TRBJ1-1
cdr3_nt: TGTGCCAGCAGCTTCCAATTACTCAGGAAAGCTTTCTTT
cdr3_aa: CASSFQLLRKAFF

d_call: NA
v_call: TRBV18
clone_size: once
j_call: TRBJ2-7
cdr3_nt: TGTGCCAGCTCGGAACGCCTCTACGAGCAGTACTTC
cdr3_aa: CASSERLYEQYF